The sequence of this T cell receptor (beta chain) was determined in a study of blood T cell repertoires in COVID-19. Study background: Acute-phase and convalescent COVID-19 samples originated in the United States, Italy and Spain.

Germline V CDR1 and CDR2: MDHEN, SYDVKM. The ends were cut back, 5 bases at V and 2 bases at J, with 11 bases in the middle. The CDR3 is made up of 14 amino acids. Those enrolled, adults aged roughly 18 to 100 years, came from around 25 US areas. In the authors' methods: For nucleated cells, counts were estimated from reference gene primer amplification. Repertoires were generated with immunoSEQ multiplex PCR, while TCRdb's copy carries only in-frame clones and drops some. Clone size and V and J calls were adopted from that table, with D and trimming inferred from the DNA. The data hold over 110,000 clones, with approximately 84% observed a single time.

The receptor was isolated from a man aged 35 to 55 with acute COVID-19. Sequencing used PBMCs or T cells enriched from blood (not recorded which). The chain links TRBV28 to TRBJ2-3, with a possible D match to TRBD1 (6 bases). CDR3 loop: CASSTGTSTDTQYF. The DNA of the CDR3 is TGTGCCAGCAGTACCGGGACATCCACAGATACGCAGTATTTT.